This entry describes one T cell receptor beta chain. As yet, its antigen is unknown. V lost 1 base and J lost 5; bases outside the gene matches: 6. The CDR3 runs 16 residues. Germline V gene lookup returns CDR1 SGDLS and CDR2 YYNGEE. The source of the sample is a study of cytomegalovirus exposure and HLA in healthy donors. Study at large: Among about 179 million T cells, an earlier analysis found 117 million unique TCR beta sequences.

Study outcomes and limitations: Later on, an analysis showed TCR association rates differing by HLA locus, with DRB1 the most and HLA-C the fewest. An Asian-associated ancestry cluster reportedly showed fewer N-insertions than the roughly 670-donor mean in a later analysis. A later analysis associated 16,951 TCR beta sequences with HLA alleles at a 0.05 false discovery rate.

PCR involved 60 Vbeta and 13 Jbeta primers. The data were produced by immunoSEQ multiplex PCR, yet TCRdb's version contains in-frame clones alone and is incomplete. The data contain 95,000 to 150,000 clones, approximately 67% of them seen just once; the ten biggest clones take up 1.5% to 1.7%. This TCR derives from a man aged 18 to 35 in good health and CMV-seronegative. Specimen: PBMCs. This chain uses TRBV9 with TRBJ2-5; 12 bases are shared with TRBD2. This CDR3 reads CASSVLASGGAETQYF. CDR3 coding DNA: TGTGCCAGCAGCGTATTGGCTAGCGGGGGGGCCGAGACCCAGTACTTC.